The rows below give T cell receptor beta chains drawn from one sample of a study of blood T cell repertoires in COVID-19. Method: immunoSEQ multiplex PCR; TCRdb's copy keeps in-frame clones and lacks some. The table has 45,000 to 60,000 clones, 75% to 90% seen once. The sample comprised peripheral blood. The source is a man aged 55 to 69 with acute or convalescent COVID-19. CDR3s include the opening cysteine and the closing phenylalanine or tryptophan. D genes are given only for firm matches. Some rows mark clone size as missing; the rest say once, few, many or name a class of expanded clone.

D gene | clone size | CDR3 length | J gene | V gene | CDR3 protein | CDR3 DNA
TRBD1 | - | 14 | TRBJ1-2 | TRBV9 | CASSRTRTGDGYTF | TGTGCCAGCAGCAGGACGCGGACAGGGGATGGCTACACCTTC
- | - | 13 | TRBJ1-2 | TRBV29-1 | CSVVIGERHGYTF | TGCAGCGTTGTTATCGGGGAGAGGCATGGCTACACCTTC
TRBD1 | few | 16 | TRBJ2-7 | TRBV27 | CASSWTGTGGFYEQYF | TGTGCCAGCAGTTGGACCGGGACAGGGGGCTTCTACGAGCAGTACTTC
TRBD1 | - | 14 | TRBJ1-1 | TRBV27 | CASSLQGRFTEAFF | TGTGCCAGCAGTCTACAGGGGCGGTTCACTGAAGCTTTCTTT
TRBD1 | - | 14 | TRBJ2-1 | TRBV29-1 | CSVDRGGQGREQFF | TGCAGCGTTGATAGAGGGGGACAGGGGAGAGAGCAGTTCTTC
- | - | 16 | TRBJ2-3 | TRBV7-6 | CASSPSGAPSTDTQYF | TGTGCCAGCAGCCCCTCAGGGGCCCCCAGCACAGATACGCAGTATTTT
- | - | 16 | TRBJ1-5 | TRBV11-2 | CASSALPPSGNQPQHF | TGTGCCAGCAGCGCTCTTCCCCCCAGCGGCAATCAGCCCCAGCATTTT
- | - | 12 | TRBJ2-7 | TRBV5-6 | CASSLFAGGNSF | -
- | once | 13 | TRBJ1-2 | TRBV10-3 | CATKGGYFYGYTF | TGTGCCACCAAAGGAGGGTATTTCTATGGCTACACCTTC
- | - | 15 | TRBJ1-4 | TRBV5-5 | CASSEYRVMSEKLFF | TGTGCCAGCAGCGAATACAGGGTAATGAGTGAAAAACTGTTTTTT
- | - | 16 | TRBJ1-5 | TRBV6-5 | CASSYSGRVGNQPQHF | TGTGCCAGCAGTTACTCGGGCAGGGTGGGCAATCAGCCCCAGCATTTT
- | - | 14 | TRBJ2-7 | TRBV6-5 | CASTLPGSLRKQYF | TGTGCCAGCACCCTCCCGGGTTCCCTTCGAAAGCAGTACTTC
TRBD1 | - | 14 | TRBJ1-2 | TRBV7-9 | CASSSQGASYGYTF | TGTGCCAGCAGCTCCCAGGGGGCGAGCTATGGCTACACCTTC
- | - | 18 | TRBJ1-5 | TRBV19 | CASSFSGGLALSNQPQHF | TGTGCCAGTAGTTTCTCGGGGGGACTCGCGCTTAGCAATCAGCCCCAGCATTTT
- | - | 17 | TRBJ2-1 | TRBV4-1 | CASSQVLRREHYNEQFF | TGCGCCAGCAGCCAAGTATTAAGGAGGGAGCACTACAATGAGCAGTTCTTC
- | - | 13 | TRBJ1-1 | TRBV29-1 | CSVSEGTNTEAFF | TGCAGCGTTTCAGAGGGAACAAACACTGAAGCTTTCTTT
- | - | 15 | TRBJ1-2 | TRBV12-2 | CASRLPPGRDQGYTF | TGTGCAAGTCGCTTACCCCCGGGGCGGGATCAAGGCTACACCTTC
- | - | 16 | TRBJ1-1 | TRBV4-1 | CASSQDNFRGNTEAFF | TGCGCCAGCAGCCAAGATAACTTCAGGGGGAACACTGAAGCTTTCTTT
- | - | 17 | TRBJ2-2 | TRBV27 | CASSPRASLANTGELFF | TGTGCCAGCAGTCCGAGAGCTAGCCTCGCGAACACCGGGGAGCTGTTTTTT
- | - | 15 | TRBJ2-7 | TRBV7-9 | CASSLAGSSFHEQYF | TGTGCCAGCAGCTTAGCGGGGAGCTCATTTCACGAGCAGTACTTC
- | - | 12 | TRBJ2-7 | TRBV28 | CASNPPAGEQYF | TGTGCCAGCAACCCGCCCGCGGGTGAGCAGTACTTC
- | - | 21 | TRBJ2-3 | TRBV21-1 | CASSTLPALAGGPNPTDTQYF | TGTGCCAGCAGCACCCTGCCAGCCCTAGCGGGAGGCCCGAATCCCACAGATACGCAGTATTTT
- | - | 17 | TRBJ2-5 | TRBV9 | CASSVAPSRAGQETQYF | TGTGCCAGCAGCGTAGCCCCCTCGAGGGCGGGGCAAGAGACCCAGTACTTC
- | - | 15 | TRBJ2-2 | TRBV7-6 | CASSSLGGNTGELFF | TGTGCCAGCAGCTCCCTCGGCGGTAACACCGGGGAGCTGTTTTTT
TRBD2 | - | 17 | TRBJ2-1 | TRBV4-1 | CASSQEAGSSSYNEQFF | TGCGCCAGCAGCCAAGAAGCGGGATCGAGCTCCTACAATGAGCAGTTCTTC
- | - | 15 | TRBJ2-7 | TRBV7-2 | CASSLGIGTSYEQYF | TGTGCCAGCAGCTTAGGTATCGGGACTTCCTACGAGCAGTACTTC
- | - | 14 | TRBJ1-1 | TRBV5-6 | CASSLGPRNTEAFF | TGTGCCAGCAGCTTGGGTCCCCGGAACACTGAAGCTTTCTTT
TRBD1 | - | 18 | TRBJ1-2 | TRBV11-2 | CASSLGTGGWRANYGYTF | TGTGCCAGCAGCTTAGGGACAGGGGGCTGGAGGGCTAACTATGGCTACACCTTC
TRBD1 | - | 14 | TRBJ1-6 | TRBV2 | CASSGQRNNSPLHF | TGTGCCAGCTCGGGACAGAGAAATAATTCACCCCTCCACTTT
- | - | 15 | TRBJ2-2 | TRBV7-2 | CASSPRAGVTGELFF | TGTGCCAGCAGCCCGCGGGCAGGGGTCACCGGGGAGCTGTTTTTT
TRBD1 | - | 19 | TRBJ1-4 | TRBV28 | CASSPWTGRGQWGNEKLFF | TGTGCCAGCAGTCCGTGGACAGGGAGAGGTCAATGGGGGAATGAAAAACTGTTTTTT
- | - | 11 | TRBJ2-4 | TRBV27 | CASGGFGIQYF | TGTGCCAGCGGAGGGTTCGGCATTCAGTACTTC
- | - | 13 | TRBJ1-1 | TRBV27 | CASSFLNALEAFF | TGTGCCAGCAGTTTCCTTAACGCGCTCGAAGCTTTCTTT
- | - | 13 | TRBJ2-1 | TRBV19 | CASSIGSLNEQFF | TGTGCCAGTAGTATCGGTAGCCTCAATGAGCAGTTCTTC
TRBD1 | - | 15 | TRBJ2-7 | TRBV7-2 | CASSLAGQASYEQYF | TGTGCCAGCAGCTTAGCTGGACAGGCCTCCTACGAGCAGTACTTC
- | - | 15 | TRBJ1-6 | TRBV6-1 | CASSEISSYNSPLHF | TGTGCCAGCAGTGAAATTAGCTCCTATAATTCACCCCTCCACTTT
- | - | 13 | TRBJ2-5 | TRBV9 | CASSVGTGETQYF | TGTGCCAGCAGCGTAGGTACGGGGGAGACCCAGTACTTC
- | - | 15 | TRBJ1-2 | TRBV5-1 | CASRFLQESNYGYTF | TGCGCCAGCAGATTCTTACAGGAATCTAACTATGGCTACACCTTC
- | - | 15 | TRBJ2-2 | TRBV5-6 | CASSLATLNTGELFF | TGTGCCAGCAGCTTGGCGACACTGAACACCGGGGAGCTGTTTTTT
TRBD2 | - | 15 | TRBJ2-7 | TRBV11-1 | CASSSGLAGNYEQYF | TGTGCCAGCAGCTCGGGACTAGCGGGGAACTACGAGCAGTACTTC
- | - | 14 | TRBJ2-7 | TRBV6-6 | CASTQRTPSYEQYF | TGTGCCAGCACCCAACGGACACCTTCCTACGAGCAGTACTTC
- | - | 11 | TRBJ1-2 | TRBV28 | CASTQNYGYTF | TGTGCCAGCACACAGAACTATGGCTACACCTTC
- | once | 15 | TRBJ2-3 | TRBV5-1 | CASSLASADTDTQYF | TGCGCCAGCAGCCTAGCGTCCGCAGATACAGATACGCAGTATTTT
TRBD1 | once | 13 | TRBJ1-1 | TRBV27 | CASSWDRGSEAFF | TGTGCCAGCAGTTGGGACAGGGGCTCTGAAGCTTTCTTT
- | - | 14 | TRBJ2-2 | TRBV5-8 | CASSLSENTGELFF | TGTGCCAGCAGCTTGAGCGAAAACACCGGGGAGCTGTTTTTT
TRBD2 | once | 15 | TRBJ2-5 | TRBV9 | CASSVTSGRAETQYF | TGTGCCAGCAGCGTTACTAGCGGGAGGGCGGAGACCCAGTACTTC
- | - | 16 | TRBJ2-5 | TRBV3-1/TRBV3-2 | CASSQYGGGPEETQYF | TGTGCCAGCAGCCAATATGGGGGGGGGCCAGAAGAGACCCAGTACTTC
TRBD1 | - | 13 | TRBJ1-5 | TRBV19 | CASKDRRLQPQHF | TGTGCCAGTAAGGACAGGCGGCTTCAGCCCCAGCATTTT
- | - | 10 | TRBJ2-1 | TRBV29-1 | CSVGGYEQFF | TGCAGCGTTGGGGGCTATGAGCAGTTCTTC
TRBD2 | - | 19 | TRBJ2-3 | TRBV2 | CASAMLAGIRHSDTDTQYF | TGTGCCAGCGCCATGCTAGCGGGAATTAGACATTCCGACACAGATACGCAGTATTTT
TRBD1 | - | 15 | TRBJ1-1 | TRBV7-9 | CASSSPTGGFTEAFF | TGTGCCAGCAGCTCCCCGACAGGGGGCTTCACTGAAGCTTTCTTT
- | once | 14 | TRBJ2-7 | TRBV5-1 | CASSLRAGDYEQYF | TGCGCCAGCAGCTTGAGGGCAGGGGACTACGAGCAGTACTTC
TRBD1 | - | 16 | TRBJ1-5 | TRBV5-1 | CASSLGDSGAHQPQHF | TGCGCCAGCAGCTTGGGGGACAGCGGAGCCCATCAGCCCCAGCATTTT